The subject of this entry is one T cell receptor (beta chain). What it binds is unknown. Here immunoSEQ multiplex PCR was the method, and the copy in TCRdb shows in-frame clones only, minus some. The data show about 25,000 clones, with 75% to 80% seen just once and roughly 10% held by the top ten. Germline V gene data show CDR1 as KGHSH and CDR2 as LQKENI. Trimming cost V 3 bases and J 1 base, with 10 bases left between them. The CDR3 sequence is 16 residues long. This sample stems from a study of a mutant IDH1 vaccine in newly diagnosed glioma. Study overall: Sex distribution of treated patients was approximately 60% male and around 40% female; mean age was around 40 years.

Time point specified: week 5, during vaccination. Every vaccine dose comprised 300 ug of mutant IDH1 20-mer peptide plus topical imiquimod. The chain has TRBV18 and TRBJ2-6; D may be TRBD1 (5 bases). The receptor was derived from a man between 35 and 55 years old with glioma. Sequenced material: PBMCs, taken from a glioma patient whose treatment included an IDH1 peptide vaccine. The CDR3 here is CASSPGRGSGANVLTF. The DNA for the CDR3 is TGTGCCAGCTCACCGGGTAGGGGATCTGGGGCCAACGTCCTGACTTTC. Together with reference TRBV18 and TRBJ2-6, the CDR3 gives the full variable domain: NAGVMQNPRHLVRRRGQEARLRCSPMKGHSHVYWYRQLPEEGLKFMVYLQKENIIDESGMPKERFSAEFPKEGPSILRIQQVVRGDSAAYFCASSPGRGSGANVLTFGAGSRLTVL.